The 24 T cell receptor beta chains below all came from one sample that was sequenced in a study of Ad26.COV2.S vaccination and SARS-CoV-2 variants. Clones were sequenced by immunoSEQ multiplex PCR, and TCRdb holds only the in-frame ones, with some missing. The sample consists of roughly 500,000 clones, roughly nine tenths of them appearing once. Described treatment: around 19 received Ad26.COV2.S at low or high dose, single or two shots; 5 received placebo; per-sample allocation not given. Following the first vaccine or placebo injection, samples were taken on day 63. This material consisted of peripheral blood, taken in a trial of Ad26.COV2.S vaccine versus placebo. These receptors were taken from a person aged 18-65 years who received the Ad26.COV2.S COVID-19 vaccine or a placebo.

This chain connects TRBV7-2 to TRBJ2-6; D is uncertain. CDR1 SGHTA and CDR2 FQGNSA come from the germline V gene. The V and J ends lost 5 bases and 1 base respectively, with 3 bases between them. This CDR3 is 13 amino acids long. The CDR3 nucleotides are TGTGCCAGCAGCAAGTCTGGGGCCAACGTCCTGACTTTC. Encoded protein: CASSKSGANVLTF.

This chain uses TRBV4-2 with TRBJ1-4; D may be TRBD1 (5 bases). The CDR3 is made up of 17 amino acids. CDR1 and CDR2 (germline): LGHNA, YNFKEQ. Between the trimmed V and J ends, which lost 0 bases and 3 bases, there was a span of 14 bases. Written as DNA, the CDR3 is TGTGCCAGCAGCCAAGAACAGGTCACGGATCCTAATGAAAAACTGTTTTTT. It translates to CASSQEQVTDPNEKLFF.

The genes are TRBV7-2 and TRBJ1-5, with a possible D match to TRBD1 (5 bases). The ends were cut back, 4 bases at V and 1 base at J, with 17 bases in the middle. This CDR3 is 17 amino acids long. Germline CDR1 is SGHTA and CDR2 is FQGNSA. Here the CDR3 reads CASSSVGTGGSNQPQHF. CDR3 DNA sequence: TGTGCCAGCAGCTCCGTTGGGACGGGGGGGAGCAATCAGCCCCAGCATTTT.

CDR3 region: CASSHLYGTSGEGNEQFF. The CDR3 nucleotides are TGTGCCAGCAGCCATCTCTACGGAACTAGCGGGGAAGGGAATGAGCAGTTCTTC. This chain joins TRBV3-1 (or the pseudogene TRBV3-2) and TRBJ2-1; TRBD2 aligns across 10 bases. The V segment lost 3 bases and the J segment 7 bases; nucleotides outside the gene matches: 15. The CDR3 covers 18 residues. Germline V gene lookup returns CDR1 LGHDT and CDR2 YNNKEL (reference sequence).

The chain uses TRBV5-1 and TRBJ2-2; the D gene is possibly TRBD2 (5 bases). Germline V CDR1 and CDR2: SGHRS, YFSETQ. The CDR3 sequence is 15 residues long. V was trimmed by 3 bases and J by 6 bases, leaving 15 bases between them. CDR3 DNA sequence: TGCGCCAGCAGCTCCAACCCCCGGGGAGCCGGGGAGCTGTTTTTT. This codes for CASSSNPRGAGELFF.

The rearrangement joins TRBV6-6 to TRBJ1-1, with unresolved D. In germline, CDR1 is MNHNY, CDR2 SVGAGI (reference sequence). Trimming removed 2 bases at V and 2 bases at J, with 3 bases between. The CDR3 has 12 residues. The CDR3 nucleotides are TGTGCCAGCAGTTACGCCAACACTGAAGCTTTCTTT. It translates to CASSYANTEAFF.

The chain employs TRBV2 and TRBJ1-1; D remains ambiguous. CDR1 SNHLY and CDR2 FYNNEI come from the germline V gene. The CDR3 has 13 amino acids. The V gene lost 5 bases and the J gene lost 11 bases, with 18 bases spanning the gap. Written as DNA, the CDR3 is TGTGCCAGCAGTCGTGAATCACCCGGGAGGGCTTTCTTT. It is translated as CASSRESPGRAFF.

This rearrangement joins TRBV4-2 to TRBJ1-2; the D gene is possibly TRBD1 (6 bases). Germline V gives CDR1 LGHNA, CDR2 YNFKEQ. With 3 bases removed from V and 5 bases from J, the gap between germline ends came to 28 bases. The CDR3 covers 19 residues. CDR3 protein: CASSQPPGQSRITGYGYTF. The CDR3 nucleotides read TGTGCCAGCAGCCAGCCCCCCGGACAGTCAAGAATTACCGGGTATGGCTACACCTTC.

The chain employs TRBV3-1 (or the pseudogene TRBV3-2) and TRBJ2-1; no definite D call. The CDR3 runs 14 residues. Germline CDR1 is LGHDT and CDR2 is YNNKEL (reference sequence). V lost 5 bases and J 10 bases, leaving 18 bases between the germline ends. CDR3 bases: TGTGCCAGCAGCGACTGGTTAGCACGCGCCGAGCAGTTCTTC. This sequence encodes CASSDWLARAEQFF.

The chain uses TRBV15 and TRBJ1-1, with D unresolved. Germline-derived CDR1 and CDR2 are LNHNV and YYDKDF (reference sequence). Trimming removed 0 bases at V and 1 base at J, with 9 bases between. The CDR3 contains 15 residues. The CDR3 loop is CATSRELGENTEAFF. The CDR3 nucleotides are TGTGCCACCAGCAGAGAATTAGGAGAGAACACTGAAGCTTTCTTT. The complete variable domain, with remaining parts taken from reference TRBV15 and TRBJ1-1, reads DAMVIQNPRYQVTQFGKPVTLSCSQTLNHNVMYWYQQKSSQAPKLLFHYYDKDFNNEADTPDNFQSRRPNTSFCFLDIRSPGLGDTAMYLCATSRELGENTEAFFGQGTRLTVV.

V is TRBV27 and J is TRBJ2-1; 7 positions agree with TRBD1. V was clipped by 5 bases and J by 5 bases; unmatched bases: 9. The CDR3 extends over 15 amino acids. Germline V lookup: CDR1 MNHEY, CDR2 SMNVEV (reference sequence). The CDR3 region is CASSPWTGPHNEQFF. CDR3 bases: TGTGCCAGCAGTCCCTGGACAGGTCCACACAATGAGCAGTTCTTC.

Comment on this clone: The junction departs from the called germline gene at one end, perhaps through a read error. The V call is TRBV4-1, the J call TRBJ2-5; possibly TRBD2 for D (5 bases). This CDR3 is built from 13 residues. From germline, CDR1 is MGHRA and CDR2 YSYEKL. The DNA of the CDR3 is TGCGCCAGCAGACAAGCCGGAGGAGAGACCCAGTACTTC. Translating gives CASRQAGGETQYF.

The rearrangement joins TRBV6-6 to TRBJ1-1, with D unresolved. Trimming removed 0 bases at V and 5 bases at J, with 13 bases between. The length of the CDR3 is 15 residues. CDR1 and CDR2 from the germline V gene are MNHNY and SVGAGI (reference sequence). In nucleotides, the CDR3 is TGTGCCAGCAGTTACTCGGCAGAGAAAGAAACTGAAGCTTTCTTT. It is translated as CASSYSAEKETEAFF.

This clone was picked up a small number of times. The J gene is TRBJ1-4, the V gene TRBV19; D perhaps matches TRBD1 (5 bases). The CDR3 extends over 15 amino acids. The V and J ends lost 3 bases and 3 bases respectively, with 11 bases between them. Germline CDR1 and CDR2: LNHDA and SQIVND (reference sequence). The CDR3 bases are TGTGCCAGTAGTATCCCCGGGGGTTCTAATGAAAAACTGTTTTTT. Translation gives CASSIPGGSNEKLFF.

The V gene is TRBV29-1, the J gene TRBJ2-3; TRBD1 or TRBD2 may be the D gene (5 bases each). Germline lookup yields CDR1 SQVTM and CDR2 ANQGSEA. The CDR3 length is 13 residues. Deletions cut 7 bases from V and 4 bases from J, with 15 bases between. DNA of the CDR3: TGCAGCGCCGACCTACGGGGCGCAGATACGCAGTATTTT. It is translated as CSADLRGADTQYF.

This clone was recorded once. The rearrangement joins TRBV5-1 to TRBJ2-7, with D maybe TRBD2 (6 bases). The CDR3 length is 14 residues. V gave up 0 bases and J gave up 3 bases, with 10 bases separating them. The V gene's germline CDR1 is SGHRS and CDR2 YFSETQ. The CDR3 DNA follows: TGCGCCAGCAGCTTGGGCGGGGTAGGCTACGAGCAGTACTTC. Translating it yields CASSLGGVGYEQYF.

The V gene is TRBV6-2 or TRBV6-3, the J gene TRBJ2-2; TRBD1 is a possible D gene (5 bases). V gave up 0 bases and J gave up 2 bases, with 13 bases separating them. Per the germline V gene, CDR1 is MNHEY and CDR2 is SVGEGT. The CDR3 is 17 amino acids. The CDR3 reads CASSYSFVRGNTGELFF. The CDR3 DNA reads TGTGCCAGCAGTTACTCTTTCGTTAGGGGCAACACCGGGGAGCTGTTTTTT.

This rearrangement joins TRBV27 to TRBJ1-1; D unresolved. The CDR3 has 13 amino acids. V was clipped by 4 bases and J by 3 bases, with 9 bases between them. Per the germline V gene, CDR1 is MNHEY and CDR2 is SMNVEV (reference sequence). CDR3 in amino acids: CASSWVEDTEAFF. CDR3 DNA sequence: TGTGCCAGCAGTTGGGTTGAGGACACTGAAGCTTTCTTT.

The chain couples TRBV7-2 to TRBJ1-1; D not certain. V lost 2 bases to trimming and J lost 0 bases, with 4 bases between them. Germline CDR1 reads SGHTA; CDR2 reads FQGNSA. The length of the CDR3 is 13 residues. CDR3 coding DNA: TGTGCCAGCAGCTTATGGGTGAACACTGAAGCTTTCTTT. Translation gives CASSLWVNTEAFF.

The rearrangement joins TRBV18 to TRBJ2-6, with 10 bases fitting TRBD1. V shed 5 bases, J shed 0 bases, and the junction held 13 bases outside the gene matches. Germline CDR1 is KGHSH and CDR2 is LQKENI. This CDR3 region has 20 residues. The DNA for the CDR3 is TGTGCCAGCTCAGACAGGGGGCGCAGTGGCTTCACCTCTGGGGCCAACGTCCTGACTTTC. It codes for CASSDRGRSGFTSGANVLTF.

The chain uses TRBV11-2 and TRBJ1-2; D may be TRBD1 (5 bases). The ends were cut back, 1 base at V and 8 bases at J, with 17 bases in the middle. The CDR3 contains 15 residues. CDR1 and CDR2 from the germline V gene are SGHAT and FQNNGV. The CDR3 sequence: CASSLAFGGKGGYTF. Here the CDR3 DNA reads TGTGCCAGCAGCTTAGCTTTCGGGGGTAAGGGAGGCTACACCTTC.

This chain uses TRBV4-1 with TRBJ2-7, with 10 bases identical to TRBD2. After removal of 4 bases from V and 2 bases from J, the junction contained 8 bases not matched to a gene. The CDR3 loop spans 16 amino acids. Per germline, CDR1 MGHRA and CDR2 YSYEKL. CDR3 DNA: TGCGCCAGCAGCCTCCTAGCGGGGGTGCCCCCCTACGAGCAGTACTTC. This sequence encodes CASSLLAGVPPYEQYF.

The chain links TRBV30 to TRBJ1-1; the D is unclear. The CDR3 totals 15 residues. Trimming took 3 bases from V and 2 from J, leaving 16 bases between them. The germline gives CDR1 GTSNPN, CDR2 SVGIG (reference sequence). For the CDR3, the DNA is TGTGCCTGGAGCCTTCCAGGTTTTCGCAACACTGAAGCTTTCTTT. Protein sequence: CAWSLPGFRNTEAFF.

This clone has a single count. The chain joins TRBV4-3 to TRBJ2-7; TRBD1 matches at 12 bases. This CDR3 is 15 amino acids long. Germline-derived CDR1 and CDR2 are LGHNA and YSLEER. With 1 base clipped from V and 5 bases from J, the junction kept 3 bases outside the gene matches. The CDR3 DNA follows: TGCGCCAGCAGCCAAGGGGACAGGGGGCCCGACGAGCAGTACTTC. It yields the protein CASSQGDRGPDEQYF.